Below, 19 T cell receptor beta chains from the same sample are listed, as sequenced in a study of molecular identifiers for immune sequencing clone quantification. TCRdb re-called the PCR reads with MiXCR, one entry per CDR3 protein. The sample holds over 600,000 distinct CDR3 sequences, less than 20% seen once. The material sequenced was naive CD8+ T cells from blood, with Jurkat cell RNA spiked in. Indicated subset: FACS-sorted CD8+CD4-CCR7+CD45RA+ naive T cells. The receptors shown here come from a human donor in good health. Some libraries in this study had Jurkat cell RNA spiked in.

In this sample, this clonotype turned up many times. The chain's CDR3 is CASSRAVWTEAFF. CDR3 sequence (DNA): TGTGCCAGCAGTAGGGCAGTGTGGACTGAAGCTTTCTTT. The chain has TRBV6-2 or TRBV6-3 and TRBJ1-1; D unclear. Germline CDR1 and CDR2: MNHEY and SVGEGT. The V end was cut by 5 bases, the J end by 5 bases, with 12 bases between. This CDR3 spans 13 amino acids.

This clonotype occurred once. A read error is possible here, since a much larger clone lies one base away. The rearrangement joins TRBV13 to TRBJ2-5; D is unresolved. The V end was cut by 5 bases, the J end by 5 bases, with 15 bases between. The CDR3 sequence is 14 residues long. The V gene's germline CDR1 is PRHDT and CDR2 FYEKMQ (reference sequence). The CDR3 sequence is CASSLISPAETQYF. The CDR3 coding sequence is TGTGCCAGCAGCCTAATCTCTCCAGCGGAGACCCAGTACTTC. The whole variable domain, filled in from reference TRBV13 and TRBJ2-5, reads AAGVIQSPRHLIKEKRETATLKCYPIPRHDTVYWYQQGPGQDPQFLISFYEKMQSDKGSIPDRFSAQQFSDYHSELNMSSLELGDSALYFCASSLISPAETQYFGPGTRLLVL.

The V gene is TRBV20-1, the J gene TRBJ2-7, with D perhaps given as TRBD1 or TRBD2 (5 bases each). CDR1 is DFQATT, CDR2 SNEGSKA, per germline (reference sequence). The length of the CDR3 is 14 residues. V lost 0 bases and J lost 3, with 12 bases in between. This CDR3 reads CSARDGDRYYEQYF. The CDR3 DNA follows: TGCAGTGCTAGAGACGGGGACCGCTACTACGAGCAGTACTTC.

This clonotype was counted between two and nine times. J is TRBJ2-1 and V is TRBV27; 7 nucleotides agree with TRBD2. The length of the CDR3 is 14 residues. The V gene's germline CDR1 is MNHEY and CDR2 SMNVEV (reference sequence). The junction had 7 bases not matched to a gene; V was cut back by 5 bases and J by 6 bases. This CDR3 reads CASSPSGTVNEQFF. In DNA form, the CDR3 reads TGTGCCAGCAGTCCAAGCGGGACCGTCAATGAGCAGTTCTTC.

V and J are TRBV5-1 and TRBJ2-7, with 10 bases fitting TRBD2. Germline CDR1 reads SGHRS; CDR2 reads YFSETQ. J lost 3 bases, V lost 2 bases, and 11 bases had no gene match. CDR3 length: 17 residues. Here the CDR3 DNA reads TGCGCCAGCAGCTTCTACTTTAGCGGGGGGACTGTCTACGAGCAGTACTTC. Its protein product is CASSFYFSGGTVYEQYF.

In this sample, this clonotype turned up many times. The rearrangement links TRBV27 to TRBJ2-3, with D hard to call. The length of the CDR3 is 13 residues. V was pared by 6 bases and J by 0 bases, with 7 bases between. Germline assignment: CDR1 MNHEY and CDR2 SMNVEV (reference sequence). The CDR3 here is CASSSYSTDTQYF. The CDR3 nucleotides are TGTGCCAGCAGCTCCTATAGCACAGATACGCAGTATTTT.

Comments on this clonotype: A read error may produce the germline difference seen at one junction end. This chain joins TRBV7-7 and TRBJ2-2; 8 bases match TRBD2. The CDR3 contains 13 residues. CDR1 SSHAT and CDR2 FNYEAQ come from the germline V gene (reference sequence). The CDR3 DNA reads TGTGCCAGCAGCTTCGGACTAGCCGGGGGGCTGTTTTTT. Amino acid sequence: CASSFGLAGGLFF.

This chain links TRBV12-3 or TRBV12-4 with TRBJ2-7; D perhaps matches TRBD2 (6 bases). Trimming removed 5 bases from V and 1 base from J, with 15 bases in between. The CDR3 sequence is 15 residues long. CDR3 in amino acids: CASSPSVRGSYEQYF. CDR3 nucleotides: TGTGCCAGCAGTCCTAGCGTCCGAGGGTCCTACGAGCAGTACTTC.

Ten or more counts support this clonotype. This chain uses TRBV5-6 with TRBJ1-1, with 7 bases matching TRBD1. The CDR3 totals 16 residues. V lost 0 bases, J lost 3 bases, and 8 bases stayed unmatched. Germline values: CDR1 SGHDT, CDR2 YYEEEE. CDR3 nucleotide sequence: TGTGCCAGCAGCTTGGCTAACAGGGGTTGGCACACTGAAGCTTTCTTT. Its translation: CASSLANRGWHTEAFF.

The CDR3 is CASRNGVNRLAFF. The CDR3 nucleotides read TGTGCCAGCAGAAACGGGGTGAACCGATTAGCTTTCTTT. The V call is TRBV6-5, the J call TRBJ1-1; D is unresolved. Trimming took off 6 bases at V and 10 bases at J, with 18 bases between the two ends. This CDR3 has 13 residues. From germline, CDR1 is MNHEY and CDR2 SVGAGI.

Only a few counts were recorded for this clonotype. V is TRBV7-6 and J is TRBJ2-7, with 8 bases that match TRBD2. Germline V gene data show CDR1 as SGHVS and CDR2 as FNYEAQ. Trimming took 6 bases from V and 4 from J; bases not matched to a gene: 5. The length of the CDR3 is 13 residues. The CDR3 protein is CASRPRGGYEQYF. The CDR3 DNA sequence: TGTGCCAGCAGGCCTCGCGGGGGGTACGAGCAGTACTTC.

This clonotype appeared a few times. The chain combines TRBV20-1 with TRBJ1-2, with D perhaps TRBD1 (6 bases). Trimming took 3 bases from V and 3 from J, leaving 14 bases between them. The CDR3 is 14 amino acids. Germline assignment: CDR1 DFQATT and CDR2 SNEGSKA (reference sequence). CDR3 nucleotides: TGCAGTGCTAGGGGCAGGGGCTTTGACTATGGCTACACCTTC. Its translation: CSARGRGFDYGYTF.

This clonotype was picked up a small number of times. V and J are TRBV11-2 and TRBJ2-7; D gene uncertain. The CDR3 runs to 13 residues. Germline assignment: CDR1 SGHAT and CDR2 FQNNGV. Trimming left V 3 bases short and J 3 bases short, with 9 bases between. The CDR3 nucleotides read TGTGCCAGCAGCTTCTCTACTTACTACGAGCAGTACTTC. Amino acids: CASSFSTYYEQYF.

Concerning this clonotype: This likely comes from a read error, as the CDR3 has no conserved phenylalanine or tryptophan at its end. This chain connects TRBV12-3 or TRBV12-4 to TRBJ1-2; 7 nucleotides align to TRBD1. The CDR3 totals 13 residues. Trimming took 6 bases from V and 5 from J; bases not matched to a gene: 6. This CDR3 is CASRSGTAYGYTY. The CDR3 nucleotides read TGTGCCAGCAGGTCCGGGACAGCTTATGGCTACACCTAC.

This clonotype was counted ten times or more. V and J are TRBV4-3 and TRBJ2-3; D gene ambiguous. Trimming shortened V by 0 bases and J by 0 bases, and 7 bases separated the two germline ends. CDR1 LGHNA and CDR2 YSLEER come from the germline V gene. CDR3 length equals 15 residues. The CDR3: CASSQDASSTDTQYF. The DNA of the CDR3 is TGCGCCAGCAGCCAAGATGCCAGCAGCACAGATACGCAGTATTTT.

This clonotype was seen many times. The chain recombines TRBV7-2 with TRBJ1-3; D gene ambiguous. The CDR3 is 15 residues long. The germline V gene has CDR1 SGHTA and CDR2 FQGNSA. V was clipped by 5 bases and J by 0 bases, with 11 bases between them. This chain's CDR3 is CASSAGRNSGNTIYF. CDR3 DNA sequence: TGTGCCAGCAGCGCGGGCCGAAACTCTGGAAACACCATATATTTT.

Many counts were recorded for this clonotype. V gene TRBV20-1 combines with J gene TRBJ1-6; no clear D gene. Per germline, CDR1 DFQATT and CDR2 SNEGSKA (reference sequence). V lost 0 bases to trimming and J lost 2 bases, with 11 bases between them. CDR3 length: 16 residues. CDR3 sequence: CSARDIEGPYNSPLHF. The CDR3 DNA follows: TGCAGTGCTAGAGATATAGAGGGTCCCTATAATTCACCCCTCCACTTT.

As to this clonotype: A single base separates this from a much larger clone, so it may be a read error. The chain has TRBV4-1 and TRBJ1-1, with TRBD1 matching 9 bases. Germline CDR1 is MGHRA and CDR2 is YSYEKL. The CDR3 has 15 amino acids. For the CDR3, the DNA is TGCGCCTGCAGCCAAAACGGACAGGGGAATACTGAAGCTTTCTTT. This codes for CACSQNGQGNTEAFF.

Only a few counts were recorded for this clonotype. The V and J genes are TRBV19 and TRBJ1-5; no clear D. CDR3 length: 14 residues. Trimming took 0 bases from V and 3 from J, leaving 6 bases between them. Germline values: CDR1 LNHDA, CDR2 SQIVND (reference sequence). This CDR3 reads CASSIDWVNQPQHF. CDR3 in DNA: TGTGCCAGTAGTATAGATTGGGTCAATCAGCCCCAGCATTTT.